The 2 T cell receptor beta chains given below trace back to one sample, sequenced in a study of OX40 agonist ivuxolimab in advanced cancers. TCRdb's copy holds only in-frame clones and misses some; the assay was immunoSEQ multiplex PCR. This sample has about 59,000 clones, with approximately 90% found just once. Sequences were derived from CD4+ or CD8+ T cells sorted from blood, sampled in a trial of the OX40 agonist ivuxolimab. The source is an adult with an advanced solid tumor such as melanoma, head and neck, liver or kidney cancer.

The V gene is TRBV19, the J gene TRBJ2-7; either TRBD1 or TRBD2 may supply D (7 bases each). This CDR3 comprises 14 residues. CDR1 and CDR2 (germline): LNHDA, SQIVND (reference sequence). V shed 4 bases and J shed 6 bases, with 16 bases lying between them. CDR3 residues: CASSRQGGRGEQYF. DNA for the CDR3: TGTGCCAGTAGTAGGCAGGGGGGGAGAGGCGAGCAGTACTTC.

The chain has TRBV30 and TRBJ2-7, with D uncertain. From germline, CDR1 is GTSNPN and CDR2 SVGIG (reference sequence). CDR3 length: 11 residues. Trimming removed 3 bases at V and 3 bases at J, with 6 bases between. For the CDR3, the DNA is TGTGCCTGGAGCCCGAACTACGAGCAGTACTTC. This codes for CAWSPNYEQYF.